This note documents a single T cell receptor (beta chain) sequence. The sample is drawn from a study of blood T cell repertoires in COVID-19. TCRdb's copy holds only in-frame clones and misses some; the assay was immunoSEQ multiplex PCR. The data show hundreds of thousands of clones, 86% seen once. Per the germline V gene, CDR1 is SGHVS and CDR2 is FNYEAQ. V was pared by 1 base and J by 6 bases, with 7 bases of the junction left unmatched. This CDR3 is built from 16 residues. In Seattle, patients joined the study during active infection and were tracked longitudinally. The chain has TRBV7-6 and TRBJ2-1, with 9 bases fitting TRBD2. Sequencing input: peripheral blood. The receptor was isolated from a woman between 70 and 85 years old with COVID-19, enrolled during active disease. Written as DNA, the CDR3 is TGTGCCAGCAGCTTAGTTATTAGCGGGAGTACCAATGAGCAGTTCTTC. Amino acid sequence: CASSLVISGSTNEQFF. The entire variable domain, with the rest obtained from reference TRBV7-6 and TRBJ2-1, is as follows: GAGVSQSPRYKVTKRGQDVALRCDPISGHVSLYWYRQALGQGPEFLTYFNYEAQQDKSGLPNDRFSAERPEGSISTLTIQRTEQRDSAMYRCASSLVISGSTNEQFFGPGTRLTVL.